The sample holds many counts of the clone carrying this T cell receptor beta chain. The data originate from a study of regulatory T cells in long-lasting Graves disease. CDR3 length equals 15 residues. V lost 8 bases to trimming and J lost 0 bases, with 17 bases between them. CDR1 and CDR2 (germline): SNHLY, FYNNEI. Arm-PCR with iRepertoire HTBI primers amplified the CDR3 regions for these TCR beta libraries. TCRdb analysed the multiplex PCR reads with MiXCR anew, one entry per CDR3 protein. In the table there are about 560,000 distinct CDR3 sequences, 15% to 20% of which are singletons. Described time point: newly diagnosed GD, antithyroid drugs for less than 3 months. Researchers made the TCR library from RNA that was extracted from PBMCs. The same sample was also studied in work on T cells in Graves' hyperthyroidism and ophthalmopathy. That report adds: Stable Graves' hyperthyroidism denoted no ophthalmopathy progression over 18 months. The study excluded patients with uncontrolled infection, other autoimmune disease, pregnancy or lactation. Used for diagnoses were clinical symptoms, serum thyroxine and TRAb, thyroid ultrasound and orbital computed tomography. In the blood, most expanded thyroid clonotypes above 0.001 appeared as well.

Sequencing used peripheral blood mononuclear cells (PBMCs), obtained at new diagnosis, from a patient treated with antithyroid drugs. The clonotype was recovered from a young man with Graves disease. The V call is TRBV2, the J call TRBJ2-7; TRBD2 might be the D (6 bases). In nucleotides, the CDR3 is TGTGCCAGCCTGTTTATGCGGGGCAGCTCCTACGAGCAGTACTTC. Translation: CASLFMRGSSYEQYF. The variable domain in full, with the rest retrieved from reference TRBV2 and TRBJ2-7, is EPEVTQTPSHQVTQMGQEVILRCVPISNHLYFYWYRQILGQKVEFLVSFYNNEISEKSEIFDDQFSVERPDGSNFTLKIRSTKLEDSAMYFCASLFMRGSSYEQYFGPGTRLTVT.